This TCR beta chain was recovered during a study of blood T cell repertoires in COVID-19. Study-wide context: Sources were T cells, B-cell-depleted T cells, or PBMCs; the material itself was cDNA or gDNA.

Produced via immunoSEQ multiplex PCR; TCRdb's table is partial and in-frame only. The data contain approximately 260,000 clones, under 90% of them singletons. The study drew participants aged about 18 to 95 years from 20 to 30 US areas. For recovered donors of Cohort 3, there were two negative PCRs, clearance, or symptom resolution. V was cut by 0 bases and J by 8 bases, with 13 bases left in between. The CDR3 totals 15 residues. Per germline, CDR1 WSHSY and CDR2 SAAADI. The sequenced sample consisted of PBMCs or T cells enriched from blood (not recorded which). The receptor's source is a woman aged 55-69 years who had recovered from COVID-19. The chain uses TRBV10-2 and TRBJ1-4; D is unclear. CDR3 region: CASSESIQTSEKLFF. Here the CDR3 DNA reads TGCGCCAGCAGTGAGTCGATACAGACAAGCGAAAAACTGTTTTTT.